This entry concerns a single T cell receptor beta chain. The sample is drawn from a study of PD-L1 blockade in urothelial cancer. Study in general: Before enrollment, 0 to 3 chemotherapy regimens had been given to patients.

Germline assignment: CDR1 MNHEY and CDR2 SVGAGI. V lost 6 bases and J 7 bases, leaving 15 bases between the germline ends. CDR3 length: 14 residues. The protocol was immunoSEQ multiplex PCR, while the TCRdb copy is restricted to in-frame clones and leaves out a portion. Seen here are 90,000 to 130,000 clones, under 95% observed once, and the top ten hold around 4%. The sample's time point: peripheral blood 6 weeks after treatment start. The chain links TRBV6-5 to TRBJ1-4; D is perhaps TRBD1 (6 bases). The source of this sequence is a man aged 55 to 70 with urothelial cancer. The sequencing used PBMCs, collected around atezolizumab (anti-PD-L1) treatment. CDR3 in amino acids: CASRVRGAGEKLFF. DNA for the CDR3: TGTGCCAGCAGGGTACGGGGGGCAGGTGAAAAACTGTTTTTT.